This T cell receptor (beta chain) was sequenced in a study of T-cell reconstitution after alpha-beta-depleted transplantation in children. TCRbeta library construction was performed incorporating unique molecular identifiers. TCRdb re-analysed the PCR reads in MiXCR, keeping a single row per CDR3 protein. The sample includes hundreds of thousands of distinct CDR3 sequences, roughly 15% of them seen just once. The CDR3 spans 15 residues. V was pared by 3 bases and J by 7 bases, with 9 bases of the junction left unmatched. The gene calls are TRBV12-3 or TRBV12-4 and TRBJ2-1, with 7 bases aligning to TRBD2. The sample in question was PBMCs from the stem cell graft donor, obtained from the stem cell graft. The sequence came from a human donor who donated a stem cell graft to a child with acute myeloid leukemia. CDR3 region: CASSLGTIKGNEQFF. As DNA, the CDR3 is TGTGCCAGCAGTTTGGGGACTATTAAGGGTAATGAGCAGTTCTTC.